This passage covers 17 T cell receptor beta chains from one sample sequenced in a study of shared clonotypes between healthy human individuals. The assay was immunoSEQ multiplex PCR, and TCRdb's table has in-frame clones only and misses some. The sample carries about 2,500,000 clones, 85% to 95% recorded once. The sequencing input was naive CD4+ T cells sorted from blood. Subset here: CD45RA+ positively selected. The receptors here all came from a man between 18 and 35 years old in good health.

This chain uses TRBV9 with TRBJ2-7; 10 bases are shared with TRBD2. J gave up 0 bases and V 3 bases, and 3 bases lay outside the gene matches. Germline V lookup: CDR1 SGDLS, CDR2 YYNGEE. The CDR3 sequence is 15 residues long. CDR3 in DNA: TGTGCCAGCAGCGAGGGACTAGCGAACTCCTACGAGCAGTACTTC. Residues: CASSEGLANSYEQYF. The full variable domain, in which reference TRBV9 and TRBJ2-7 provide the parts outside the CDR3, is DSGVTQTPKHLITATGQRVTLRCSPRSGDLSVYWYQQSLDQGLQFLIQYYNGEERAKGNILERFSAQQFPDLHSELNLSSLELGDSALYFCASSEGLANSYEQYFGPGTRLTVT.

This rearrangement joins TRBV30 to TRBJ1-3; D is undetermined. The CDR3 is 14 amino acids. Germline CDR1 is GTSNPN and CDR2 is SVGIG (reference sequence). Trimming took off 2 bases at V and 0 bases at J, with 8 bases between the two ends. CDR3 sequence: CAWSKGSSGNTIYF. The DNA for the CDR3 is TGTGCCTGGAGTAAAGGGAGCTCTGGAAACACCATATATTTT.

This chain uses TRBV13 with TRBJ2-1; 7 bases are shared with TRBD1. Per the germline V gene, CDR1 is PRHDT and CDR2 is FYEKMQ (reference sequence). The V gene end was trimmed by 5 bases and the J gene end by 0 bases; junction bases not matched to a gene: 19. The CDR3 runs to 20 residues. CDR3 bases: TGTGCCAGCAGCCGCTCGGACAGGTACCTGACTTGGAGCTCCTACAATGAGCAGTTCTTC. This codes for CASSRSDRYLTWSSYNEQFF.

This clone was observed once. The same CDR3 arises from other DNA sequences in this sample as well. V is TRBV7-9 and J is TRBJ2-5; D perhaps matches TRBD1 (5 bases). The CDR3 has 12 amino acids. Looked up from germline, CDR1 is SEHNR and CDR2 is FQNEAQ (reference sequence). V lost 3 bases, J lost 5 bases, and 7 bases lay in between. This CDR3 reads CASSLGLETQYF. DNA for the CDR3: TGTGCCAGCAGCTTGGGGCTGGAGACCCAGTACTTC.

CDR3 in amino acids: CASSERRPGELFF. CDR3 nucleotides: TGTGCCAGCTCCGAGCGCCGGCCCGGGGAGCTGTTTTTT. This sequence joins TRBV14 and TRBJ2-2, with D unclear. Trimming left V 8 bases short and J 6 bases short, with 13 bases between. The CDR3 has 13 residues. Per the germline V gene, CDR1 is SGHDN and CDR2 is FVKESK. Full variable domain (rest looked up from reference TRBV14 and TRBJ2-2): EAGVTQFPSHSVIEKGQTVTLRCDPISGHDNLYWYRRVMGKEIKFLLHFVKESKQDESGMPNNRFLAERTGGTYSTLKVQPAELEDSGVYFCASSERRPGELFFGEGSRLTVL.

This chain joins TRBV7-2 and TRBJ2-3, with 8 positions matching TRBD2. CDR1 SGHTA and CDR2 FQGNSA come from the germline V gene. The junction had 8 bases not matched to a gene; V was cut back by 2 bases and J by 4 bases. This CDR3 is built from 16 residues. The CDR3: CASSLLRTSKADTQYF. In DNA, the CDR3 is TGTGCCAGCAGCTTATTACGGACTAGCAAAGCAGATACGCAGTATTTT.

This chain links TRBV2 with TRBJ2-1; D tentatively reads TRBD1 or TRBD2 (5 bases each). The CDR3 totals 14 residues. Germline V gives CDR1 SNHLY, CDR2 FYNNEI. Trimming cost V 8 bases and J 3 bases, with 14 bases left between them. CDR3 loop: CASGGTSVYNEQFF. CDR3 DNA: TGTGCCAGCGGGGGAACTAGTGTCTACAATGAGCAGTTCTTC.

This chain uses TRBV5-1 with TRBJ2-1; a possible D gene is TRBD2 (6 bases). Germline CDR1 SGHRS, CDR2 YFSETQ. The ends were cut back, 0 bases at V and 9 bases at J, with 10 bases in the middle. The CDR3 is made up of 13 amino acids. CDR3 sequence: CASSLDSGVEQFF. The CDR3 DNA sequence: TGCGCCAGCAGCTTGGATAGCGGAGTTGAGCAGTTCTTC.

V and J are TRBV29-1 and TRBJ2-5; 7 nucleotides align to TRBD1. The CDR3 is 15 amino acids. The ends lost 7 bases at V and 7 bases at J; junction bases unmatched: 18. CDR1 and CDR2 (germline): SQVTM, ANQGSEA. Here the CDR3 reads CSAPEFGTARGTQYF. In nucleotides, the CDR3 is TGCAGCGCACCGGAATTTGGGACAGCTAGGGGGACCCAGTACTTC.

The V gene is TRBV6-6, the J gene TRBJ1-1; D remains unclear. CDR1 and CDR2 from the germline V gene are MNHNY and SVGAGI (reference sequence). The CDR3 loop spans 13 amino acids. The V end lost 5 bases, the J end lost 2 bases, and 9 bases lay between the germline ends. CDR3 sequence reads: CASSTGLNTEAFF. In DNA form, the CDR3 reads TGTGCCAGCAGTACCGGACTTAACACTGAAGCTTTCTTT.

Note on this clone: This CDR3 is also generated by other DNA sequences in the sample. The chain carries TRBV7-2 and TRBJ2-5, with D hard to call. Germline V CDR1 and CDR2: SGHTA, FQGNSA. The CDR3 has 13 residues. V lost 5 bases, J lost 5 bases, and 12 bases lay in between. The CDR3 DNA sequence: TGTGCCAGCAGCCTCGGTCAGGTGGAGACCCAGTACTTC. Protein sequence: CASSLGQVETQYF.

This chain links TRBV7-9 with TRBJ2-1; 11 bases fit TRBD2. The germline V gene encodes CDR1 SEHNR and CDR2 FQNEAQ (reference sequence). The CDR3 totals 15 residues. V was pared by 2 bases and J by 6 bases, with 3 bases of the junction left unmatched. The CDR3 reads CASSLLAGGLNEQFF. CDR3 in DNA: TGTGCCAGCAGCTTATTAGCGGGGGGGCTCAATGAGCAGTTCTTC.

The chain is built from TRBV19 and TRBJ2-7; TRBD1 agrees at 7 bases. The V segment lost 8 bases and the J segment 1 base; nucleotides outside the gene matches: 5. This CDR3 is built from 13 residues. Germline V gene lookup returns CDR1 LNHDA and CDR2 SQIVND (reference sequence). The CDR3: CASSGTASYEQYF. CDR3 nucleotides: TGTGCCAGTTCCGGGACAGCGTCCTACGAGCAGTACTTC.

The chain joins TRBV15 to TRBJ1-1, with 7 bases matching TRBD1. CDR3 length: 15 residues. Germline CDR1 LNHNV, CDR2 YYDKDF (reference sequence). V trimming: 2 bases; J trimming: 0 bases; junction bases outside the gene matches: 3. CDR3: CATSRRQGLNTEAFF. DNA of the CDR3: TGTGCCACCAGCAGAAGACAGGGATTGAACACTGAAGCTTTCTTT. Using reference TRBV15 and TRBJ1-1 for the parts outside the CDR3, the full variable domain is DAMVIQNPRYQVTQFGKPVTLSCSQTLNHNVMYWYQQKSSQAPKLLFHYYDKDFNNEADTPDNFQSRRPNTSFCFLDIRSPGLGDTAMYLCATSRRQGLNTEAFFGQGTRLTVV.

This clone was counted once. One end of the junction fails to match germline, which may point to a read error. The chain joins TRBV7-7 to TRBJ2-6; 7 bases align to TRBD1. Per germline, CDR1 SSHAT and CDR2 FNYEAQ (reference sequence). The CDR3 contains 17 residues. In nucleotides, the CDR3 is TGTGCTAGCAGTACCGGGGACAGCCCATCTGGGGCCAACGTCCTGACTTTC. Translating gives CASSTGDSPSGANVLTF. Filled out from reference TRBV7-7 and TRBJ2-6, the complete variable domain reads GAGVSQSPRYKVTKRGQDVTLRCDPISSHATLYWYQQALGQGPEFLTYFNYEAQPDKSGLPSDRFSAERPEGSISTLTIQRTEQRDSAMYRCASSTGDSPSGANVLTFGAGSRLTVL.

The J gene is TRBJ1-1, the V gene TRBV6-5; tentatively, D is TRBD1 (6 bases). The V and J ends lost 2 bases and 3 bases respectively, with 7 bases between them. Germline V gene lookup returns CDR1 MNHEY and CDR2 SVGAGI. The CDR3 spans 13 residues. The CDR3 spells CASSYPGDTEAFF. Here the CDR3 DNA reads TGTGCCAGCAGTTACCCAGGGGACACTGAAGCTTTCTTT.

In this sample, this clone turned up once. J is TRBJ2-7 and V is TRBV21-1; the table names TRBD1, a call not compared with the DNA. TRBV21-1 is reported as a pseudogene. The CDR3 is made up of 15 amino acids. CDR3 sequence reads: CASSARTGPSYEQYF. The CDR3 bases are TGTGCCAGCAGCGCCCGGACAGGGCCGAGCTACGAGCAGTACTTC.